The sequence of this T cell receptor (beta chain) was determined in a study of T-cell reconstitution after alpha-beta-depleted transplantation in children. This clonotype was detected many times. A TCRbeta library incorporating unique molecular identifiers was prepared. TCRdb re-called the PCR reads through MiXCR, storing one row per CDR3 protein. The sample lists 200,000 to 250,000 distinct CDR3 sequences, approximately 12% occurring once. V was clipped by 6 bases and J by 8 bases, with 23 bases between them. The CDR3 length is 16 residues. This chain joins TRBV12-3 or TRBV12-4 and TRBJ2-1, with D hard to call. The starting material was PBMCs from the stem cell graft donor, obtained from the stem cell graft. The receptor comes from a human donor who donated a stem cell graft to a child with acute lymphoblastic leukemia. This CDR3 is CASRLDLVAPFDEQFF. The CDR3 DNA follows: TGTGCCAGCAGGCTCGATCTAGTGGCTCCCTTCGATGAGCAGTTCTTC.